Below are 23 T cell receptor beta chains sequenced from a single sample in a study of cytomegalovirus exposure and HLA in healthy donors. Clones were sequenced by immunoSEQ multiplex PCR, and TCRdb holds only the in-frame ones, with some missing. The data contain more than 95,000 clones, approximately 90% of them seen just once; the ten biggest clones take up approximately 2.1%. Input material: PBMCs. The receptors stem from a woman aged 18-35 years in good health and CMV-seronegative.

V is TRBV19 and J is TRBJ1-1; TRBD1 is a possible D gene (6 bases). Germline assignment: CDR1 LNHDA and CDR2 SQIVND (reference sequence). The CDR3 is made up of 17 amino acids. Between the trimmed V and J ends, which lost 4 bases and 3 bases, there was a span of 21 bases. For the CDR3, the DNA is TGTGCCAGTAGTAATTCCAGGGGACTAGACCGGGACACTGAAGCTTTCTTT. As protein: CASSNSRGLDRDTEAFF. Filled out from reference TRBV19 and TRBJ1-1, the complete variable domain reads DGGITQSPKYLFRKEGQNVTLSCEQNLNHDAMYWYRQDPGQGLRLIYYSQIVNDFQKGDIAEGYSVSREKKESFPLTVTSAQKNPTAFYLCASSNSRGLDRDTEAFFGQGTRLTVV.

The count of this clone is one. This chain connects TRBV2 to TRBJ1-2, with TRBD1 matching over 8 bases. V lost 6 bases to trimming and J lost 5 bases; unmatched junction nucleotides: 14. CDR3 length equals 16 residues. Germline loops: CDR1 SNHLY, CDR2 FYNNEI. CDR3 coding DNA: TGTGCCAGCAGGGCTCCGGGGACAGGTGGAGTGTATGGCTACACCTTC. It is translated as CASRAPGTGGVYGYTF.

V is TRBV7-9 and J is TRBJ2-5; the D gene is possibly TRBD2 (5 bases). CDR1 and CDR2 from the germline V gene are SEHNR and FQNEAQ (reference sequence). V was shortened by 1 base and J by 2 bases, with 11 bases between the two germline ends. This CDR3 is built from 15 residues. The chain's CDR3 is CASSLGLLEQETQYF. The CDR3, as DNA: TGTGCCAGCAGCTTAGGCTTACTAGAACAAGAGACCCAGTACTTC.

Worth noting for this clone: One junction end does not reproduce the germline sequence, and a read error may be involved. This rearrangement joins TRBV4-1 to TRBJ1-2; D perhaps matches TRBD1 (5 bases). The CDR3 totals 15 residues. Per germline, CDR1 MGHRA and CDR2 YSYEKL. The CDR3 nucleotides are TGCGCCAGCAGCCAAGAGGGGGGAGGCAACTTTGGCTACACCTTC. This sequence encodes CASSQEGGGNFGYTF.

This clone occurred a few times. V usage is TRBV19 and J usage is TRBJ1-1; 7 bases fit TRBD1. Germline CDR1 is LNHDA and CDR2 is SQIVND (reference sequence). The CDR3 spans 12 residues. Trimming took 4 bases from V and 6 from J; bases not matched to a gene: 2. The DNA of the CDR3 is TGTGCCAGTAGTAGACAGGGCGCTGAAGCTTTCTTT. It codes for CASSRQGAEAFF.

This clone was counted a single time. The chain links TRBV7-9 to TRBJ2-5; 9 bases match TRBD1. The trim removed 5 bases at V and 1 base at J, leaving 8 bases unmatched. Germline CDR1 and CDR2: SEHNR and FQNEAQ (reference sequence). The CDR3 consists of 16 residues. The CDR3 region is CASSTHSQGAQETQYF. The DNA for the CDR3 is TGTGCCAGCAGCACACACTCACAGGGGGCCCAAGAGACCCAGTACTTC.

The V and J genes are TRBV7-2 and TRBJ2-2; weak D call: TRBD2 (5 bases). V was trimmed by 1 base and J by 5 bases, leaving 17 bases between them. The CDR3 consists of 17 residues. Germline loops: CDR1 SGHTA, CDR2 FQGNSA. CDR3 DNA: TGTGCCAGCAGCTTAGGGGGTCGAGGACTCACTACCGGGGAGCTGTTTTTT. Its protein product is CASSLGGRGLTTGELFF.

The gene calls are TRBV5-1 and TRBJ2-1, with 12 positions matching TRBD2. Per the germline V gene, CDR1 is SGHRS and CDR2 is YFSETQ. Losses at the gene ends were 0 bases for V and 2 bases for J; bases not matched to a gene: 9. This CDR3 region has 19 residues. CDR3 bases: TGCGCCAGCAGCTTGGTCCCTAGCGGGAGGGCCAGCCCCTACAATGAGCAGTTCTTC. This codes for CASSLVPSGRASPYNEQFF.

The chain recombines TRBV18 with TRBJ1-1; TRBD1 matches 8 bases. In germline, CDR1 is KGHSH, CDR2 LQKENI. The CDR3 spans 15 residues. After removal of 4 bases from V and 2 bases from J, the junction contained 6 bases not matched to a gene. The CDR3 is CASSLRTGINTEAFF. CDR3 coding DNA: TGTGCCAGCTCACTGAGGACAGGGATTAACACTGAAGCTTTCTTT.

This chain uses TRBV7-9 with TRBJ2-1; 14 bases are a match to TRBD2. The V segment lost 7 bases and the J segment 8 bases; nucleotides outside the gene matches: 10. This CDR3 is built from 16 residues. Germline V gene data show CDR1 as SEHNR and CDR2 as FQNEAQ (reference sequence). The CDR3 is CASTPTSGRALDEQFF. DNA for the CDR3: TGTGCCAGCACCCCGACTAGCGGGAGGGCCTTGGATGAGCAGTTCTTC.

The table lists this clone with a count of one. V usage is TRBV4-3 and J usage is TRBJ2-3, with 9 bases that match TRBD1. CDR3 length equals 16 residues. Trimming cost V 3 bases and J 4 bases; bases outside gene matches: 8. The germline V gene has CDR1 LGHNA and CDR2 YSLEER. The CDR3 loop is CASSHSGTGSADTQYF. CDR3 nucleotide sequence: TGCGCCAGCAGCCATTCCGGGACAGGGTCTGCAGATACGCAGTATTTT.

This clone has a handful of counts. The V and J genes are TRBV6-5 and TRBJ2-2, with 7 bases lining up with TRBD1. The CDR3 consists of 14 residues. Looked up from germline, CDR1 is MNHEY and CDR2 is SVGAGI. V lost 8 bases and J lost 6; bases outside the gene matches: 9. CDR3 loop: CASRDSLRAGELFF. In nucleotides, the CDR3 is TGTGCCAGCCGGGACAGCCTCCGGGCCGGGGAGCTGTTTTTT.

The J gene is TRBJ2-3, the V gene TRBV5-6, with TRBD2 identical over 7 bases. The CDR3 is 16 residues long. Per the germline V gene, CDR1 is SGHDT and CDR2 is YYEEEE. V dropped 3 bases and J dropped 6; count of bases not matched to a gene: 13. The CDR3 spells CASSWGGAGVMDTQYF. CDR3 DNA: TGTGCCAGCAGCTGGGGAGGGGCGGGGGTAATGGATACGCAGTATTTT.

This chain uses TRBV7-2 with TRBJ1-5, with D uncertain. Germline assignment: CDR1 SGHTA and CDR2 FQGNSA. This CDR3 has 13 residues. The V end lost 0 bases, the J end lost 5 bases, and 5 bases lay between the germline ends. CDR3 loop: CASSLAAYQPQHF. DNA of the CDR3: TGTGCCAGCAGCTTAGCAGCTTATCAGCCCCAGCATTTT.

This chain connects TRBV5-1 to TRBJ2-1; 8 nucleotides match TRBD2. Germline V lookup: CDR1 SGHRS, CDR2 YFSETQ. J was trimmed by 9 bases and V by 4 bases; bases with no gene match: 15. CDR3 length: 16 residues. The CDR3 protein is CASSPTGGGFGGEQFF. The DNA of the CDR3 is TGCGCCAGCAGCCCGACGGGGGGGGGCTTCGGTGGTGAGCAGTTCTTC.

The chain is built from TRBV2 and TRBJ1-1, with TRBD1 matching over 7 bases. V gave up 5 bases and J gave up 1 base; unmatched junction bases: 4. Germline-derived CDR1 and CDR2 are SNHLY and FYNNEI. The CDR3 covers 14 residues. The DNA for the CDR3 is TGTGCCAGCAGTCCAAGGACAGGGAACACTGAAGCTTTCTTT. Protein product: CASSPRTGNTEAFF.

The rearrangement uses TRBV5-5 and TRBJ1-5, with D possibly TRBD1 on 6 matching bases. The length of the CDR3 is 16 residues. In germline, CDR1 is SGHKS, CDR2 YYEKEE (reference sequence). The V gene lost 4 bases and the J gene lost 0 bases, with 14 bases spanning the gap. The CDR3 nucleotides read TGTGCCAGCAGCATACGACAGGACCGTAGCAATCAGCCCCAGCATTTT. It codes for CASSIRQDRSNQPQHF.

Concerning this clone: The sample holds other DNA sequences that translate to the same CDR3. The rearrangement uses TRBV9 and TRBJ1-2, with 8 bases identical to TRBD1. The length of the CDR3 is 15 residues. V was pared by 0 bases and J by 2 bases, with 3 bases of the junction left unmatched. Germline CDR1 SGDLS, CDR2 YYNGEE. The DNA for the CDR3 is TGTGCCAGCAGCGTAGGGGCAGGGGGCAACTATGGCTACACCTTC. Translated, it gives CASSVGAGGNYGYTF.

The chain links TRBV7-2 to TRBJ2-1; 7 positions match TRBD2. Unmatched junction bases numbered 2, after V lost 3 bases and J lost 6 bases. The CDR3 runs to 13 residues. The V gene's germline CDR1 is SGHTA and CDR2 FQGNSA. The CDR3: CASSFRGGNEQFF. The CDR3 DNA sequence: TGTGCCAGCAGCTTTCGCGGGGGCAATGAGCAGTTCTTC.

This rearrangement joins TRBV28 to TRBJ1-1; no definite D call. Trimming took off 6 bases at V and 1 base at J, with 9 bases between the two ends. The CDR3 sequence is 13 residues long. Germline V CDR1 and CDR2: MDHEN, SYDVKM. The CDR3 loop is CASRRFWNTEAFF. Written as DNA, the CDR3 is TGTGCCAGCAGGCGGTTCTGGAACACTGAAGCTTTCTTT.

The chain links TRBV30 to TRBJ2-7, with 7 nucleotides matching TRBD1. The V and J ends lost 5 bases and 4 bases, in that order; junction bases with no gene match: 11. Germline V gene sequence: CDR1 GTSNPN, CDR2 SVGIG (reference sequence). The CDR3 runs to 14 residues. The CDR3 nucleotides read TGTGCCTGGGACCCCGGGGACAGATCTTACGAGCAGTACTTC. Encoded protein: CAWDPGDRSYEQYF.

This chain links TRBV1 with TRBJ2-5; the tabulated D call, TRBD2, remains unverified against the DNA. TRBV1 is a pseudogene segment. The CDR3 has 16 amino acids. Here the CDR3 reads CTSSQVSGGFGKTQYF. The CDR3 DNA reads TGCACCAGCAGCCAAGTTAGCGGGGGGTTTGGAAAGACCCAGTACTTC.

The chain carries TRBV30 and TRBJ1-1; maybe TRBD1 (6 bases). CDR3 length equals 15 residues. Germline V gives CDR1 GTSNPN, CDR2 SVGIG (reference sequence). V was shortened by 3 bases and J by 3 bases, with 17 bases between the two germline ends. The CDR3: CAWSQGKIRDTEAFF. The CDR3 DNA follows: TGTGCCTGGAGCCAGGGGAAAATACGGGACACTGAAGCTTTCTTT.